The rows below give T cell receptor beta chains drawn from one sample of a study of blood T cell repertoires in COVID-19. The table came from immunoSEQ multiplex PCR; TCRdb's copy has only in-frame clones and leaves some out. The profile shows 140,000 or so clones, approximately 85% of them singletons. The sample consisted of peripheral blood. The source of these receptors is a man between 50 and 59 years old with acute or convalescent COVID-19. The CDR3 runs from the conserved cysteine through the conserved F or W. Each record gives: D gene, clone size, J gene, V gene, CDR3 protein, CDR3 DNA. A D gene is named only where the DNA matches it firmly. Size tells how often a clone was seen (once, few, many) or the class of an expanded clone, and some rows leave it out.

.	.	TRBJ1-2	TRBV12-3/TRBV12-4	CASRPGGDGYTF	TGTGCCAGCAGGCCAGGAGGTGACGGCTACACCTTC
TRBD2	.	TRBJ2-1	TRBV4-1	CASSQGLAGGRSSYNEQFF	TGCGCCAGCAGCCAGGGACTAGCGGGAGGGCGTAGCTCCTACAATGAGCAGTTCTTC
.	.	TRBJ1-6	TRBV28	CASSLSSSYNSPLHF	TGTGCCAGCAGTTTATCGAGCTCCTATAATTCACCCCTCCACTTT
.	once	TRBJ1-2	TRBV10-3	CAIAPREESNYGYTF	TGTGCCATAGCACCCCGGGAGGAATCTAACTATGGCTACACCTTC
TRBD1	.	TRBJ2-1	TRBV7-8	CASSYRDRVNYNEQFF	TGTGCCAGCAGCTACCGGGACAGGGTAAATTACAATGAGCAGTTCTTC
TRBD2	once	TRBJ2-3	TRBV7-3	CASSLLAGTDTQYF	TGTGCCAGCAGCTTACTAGCGGGTACAGATACGCAGTATTTT
TRBD2	.	TRBJ2-4	TRBV14	CASSQGLAGYGDIQYF	TGTGCCAGCAGCCAAGGGCTAGCGGGATACGGTGACATTCAGTACTTC
TRBD1	.	TRBJ2-1	TRBV7-9	CASSLGTGTYNEQFF	TGTGCCAGCAGCTTAGGGACAGGGACCTACAATGAGCAGTTCTTC
.	.	TRBJ1-1	TRBV9	CASSPRGGTEAFF	TGTGCCAGCAGCCCCCGGGGGGGCACTGAAGCTTTCTTT
.	.	TRBJ2-1	TRBV5-1	CASSFTGGTYNEQFF	TGCGCCAGCAGCTTTACCGGCGGGACCTACAATGAGCAGTTCTTC
.	.	TRBJ1-5	TRBV6-5	CASSTQGTNQPQHF	TGTGCCAGCAGCACCCAGGGGACCAATCAGCCCCAGCATTTT
.	once	TRBJ1-2	TRBV5-1	CASSLVTGNRGYTF	TGCGCCAGCAGCTTGGTTACAGGGAACCGGGGCTACACCTTC
TRBD2	.	TRBJ2-3	TRBV28	CASSPQGDGRSDTQYF	TGTGCCAGCAGTCCCCAAGGGGACGGGAGGTCAGATACGCAGTATTTT
.	.	TRBJ2-3	TRBV27	CASSLTSTDTQYF	TGTGCCAGCAGCCTGACTAGCACAGATACGCAGTATTTT
.	once	TRBJ2-1	TRBV28	CASSLQGGAGTRNEQFF	TGTGCCAGCAGTTTACAAGGAGGGGCGGGAACGCGTAATGAGCAGTTCTTC
TRBD1	.	TRBJ2-2	TRBV28	CASSTRDRGSSGELFF	TGTGCCAGCAGTACCAGGGACAGGGGGTCATCCGGGGAGCTGTTTTTT
TRBD2	.	TRBJ2-7	TRBV5-4	CASSSPLAGAYEQYF	TGTGCCAGCAGCTCCCCACTAGCGGGGGCCTACGAGCAGTACTTC
.	.	TRBJ2-5	TRBV19	CASSMAGQETQYF	TGTGCCAGTAGTATGGCGGGCCAAGAGACCCAGTACTTC
TRBD1	.	TRBJ2-7	TRBV5-1	CASSTGQGQSSYEQYF	TGCGCCAGCAGCACCGGACAGGGGCAGAGCTCCTACGAGCAGTACTTC
.	.	TRBJ2-7	TRBV24-1	CATSDLRELVVHEQYF	TGTGCCACCAGTGATTTACGGGAACTAGTAGTCCACGAGCAGTACTTC
TRBD2	.	TRBJ2-1	TRBV7-2	CASSSDTSGGPFNEQFF	TGTGCCAGCAGCTCCGATACTAGCGGGGGCCCCTTTAATGAGCAGTTCTTC
.	.	TRBJ2-7	TRBV19	CASCGTSNEQYF	TGTGCCAGTTGCGGGACCTCAAACGAGCAGTACTTC
TRBD1	.	TRBJ2-2	TRBV12-5	CASGPGRDSYTGELFF	TGTGCTAGTGGCCCCGGCCGGGACAGTTACACCGGGGAGCTGTTTTTT
TRBD1	.	TRBJ1-1	TRBV4-1	CASSQQGQGETEAFF	TGCGCCAGCAGCCAGCAGGGACAGGGAGAAACTGAAGCTTTCTTT
TRBD2	.	TRBJ2-5	TRBV7-2	CASSLVGLAGGPSQETQYF	TGTGCCAGCAGCTTAGTGGGACTAGCGGGGGGCCCCTCGCAAGAGACCCAGTACTTC
.	.	TRBJ2-3	TRBV28	CASIPWGRPPSTDTQYF	TGTGCCAGCATTCCTTGGGGGAGGCCCCCTAGCACAGATACGCAGTATTTT
.	.	TRBJ2-5	TRBV4-1	CASSQVRGAETQYF	TGCGCCAGCAGCCAAGTCCGGGGGGCGGAGACCCAGTACTTC
TRBD2	.	TRBJ2-7	TRBV6-5	CASSYREGYEQYF	TGTGCCAGCAGTTACCGGGAGGGGTACGAGCAGTACTTC
.	.	TRBJ1-3	TRBV7-6	CASSPLARVDGNTIYF	TGTGCCAGCAGCCCCCTCGCGAGGGTTGATGGAAACACCATATATTTT
.	.	TRBJ1-6	TRBV3-1/TRBV3-2	CASSQEAGWNSSLHF	TGTGCCAGCAGCCAAGAAGCGGGGTGGAATTCATCCCTCCACTTT
TRBD1	.	TRBJ1-3	TRBV7-6	CASSLVGQGALSGNTIYF	TGTGCCAGCAGCTTAGTGGGACAGGGGGCTCTCTCTGGAAACACCATATATTTT
.	.	TRBJ2-2	TRBV10-2	CASREDQVTGELFF	TGCGCCAGCAGAGAAGACCAGGTCACCGGGGAGCTGTTTTTT